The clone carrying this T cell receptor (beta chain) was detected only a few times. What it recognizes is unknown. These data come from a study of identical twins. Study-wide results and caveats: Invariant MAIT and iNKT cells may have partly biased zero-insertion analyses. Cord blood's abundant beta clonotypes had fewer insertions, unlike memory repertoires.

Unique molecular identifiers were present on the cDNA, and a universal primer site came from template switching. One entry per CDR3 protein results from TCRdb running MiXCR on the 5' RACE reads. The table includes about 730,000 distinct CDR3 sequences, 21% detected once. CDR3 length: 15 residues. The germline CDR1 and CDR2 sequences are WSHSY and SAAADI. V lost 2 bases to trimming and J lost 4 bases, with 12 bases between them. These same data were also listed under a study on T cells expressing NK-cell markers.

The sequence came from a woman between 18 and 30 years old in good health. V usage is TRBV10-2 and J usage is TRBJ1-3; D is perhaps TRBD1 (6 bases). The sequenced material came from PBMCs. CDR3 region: CASSEEWGPGNTIYF. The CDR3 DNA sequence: TGCGCCAGCAGTGAGGAGTGGGGGCCGGGAAACACCATATATTTT.